This T cell receptor beta chain came from a study of cytomegalovirus exposure and HLA in healthy donors. About the research overall: Findings of an earlier analysis included roughly 120 million unique TCR beta sequences from 190 million or so T cells. Broader study findings: Association of a missense DCLRE1C variant with TCR beta V- and J-gene trimming was reported in a later analysis. In a later analysis, CMV-associated beta chains were mostly HLA-associated, it appeared.

PCR used 60 Vbeta primers and 13 Jbeta primers. Sequencing used immunoSEQ multiplex PCR; TCRdb keeps in-frame clones, though not all of them. The sample has nearly 110,000 clones; 71% are singletons. Note on this clone: Its antigen is as yet unknown.

The CDR3 is made up of 12 amino acids. The germline V gene has CDR1 SNHLY and CDR2 FYNNEI. Trimming took 11 bases from V and 6 from J; bases not matched to a gene: 6. The rearrangement joins TRBV2 to TRBJ2-2, with 7 bases aligning to TRBD2. Input material: PBMCs. The receptor comes from a female donor in good health and CMV-seronegative. CDR3 residues: CAATSEPGELFF. The CDR3 coding sequence is TGTGCCGCAACTAGCGAGCCCGGGGAGCTGTTTTTT.